The sample holds one count of the clone carrying this T cell receptor (beta chain). Its cognate antigen is unknown. The record originates from a study of shared clonotypes between healthy human individuals. Points from the study as a whole: Estimated clonotype richness was generally higher in naive than memory subsets.

Trimming cost V 6 bases and J 5 bases, with 11 bases left between them. Germline V lookup: CDR1 MDHEN, CDR2 SYDVKM. CDR3 size: 13 residues. Per the authors' pipeline: Filtering differed because ImmunoSEQ produced junction-only sequences that carried no quality scores. Profiled with immunoSEQ multiplex PCR; TCRdb holds only in-frame clones, not every one. V, J and clone size were drawn from that table, and D and trimming were deduced from the DNA. The table shows about 660,000 clones, with 74% occurring only once. Material for sequencing was memory CD4+ T cells sorted from blood. As to subset: CD45RA-negative fraction. The sequence derives from a woman aged 30 to 39 in good health. The J gene is TRBJ2-1, the V gene TRBV28, with D uncertain. CDR3 amino acids: CASSRYSHNEQFF. CDR3 nucleotide sequence: TGTGCCAGCAGCCGCTATAGCCACAATGAGCAGTTCTTC.